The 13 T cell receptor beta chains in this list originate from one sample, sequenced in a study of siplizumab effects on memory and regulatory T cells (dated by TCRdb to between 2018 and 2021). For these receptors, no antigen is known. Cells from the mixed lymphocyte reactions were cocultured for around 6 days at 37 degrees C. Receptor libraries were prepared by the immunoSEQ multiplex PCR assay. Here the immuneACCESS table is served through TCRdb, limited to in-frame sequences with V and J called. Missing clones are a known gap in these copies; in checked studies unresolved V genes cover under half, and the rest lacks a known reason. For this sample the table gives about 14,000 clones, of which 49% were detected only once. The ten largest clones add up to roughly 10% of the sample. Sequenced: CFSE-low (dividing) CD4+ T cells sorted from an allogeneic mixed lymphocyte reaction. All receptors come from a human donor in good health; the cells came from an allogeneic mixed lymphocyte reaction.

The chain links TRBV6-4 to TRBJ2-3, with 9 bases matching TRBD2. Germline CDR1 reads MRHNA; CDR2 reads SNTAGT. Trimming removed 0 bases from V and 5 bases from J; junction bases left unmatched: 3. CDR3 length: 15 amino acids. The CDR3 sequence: CASSDSTSGVDTQYF. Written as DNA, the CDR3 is TGTGCCAGCAGTGACTCGACTAGCGGAGTAGATACGCAGTATTTT.

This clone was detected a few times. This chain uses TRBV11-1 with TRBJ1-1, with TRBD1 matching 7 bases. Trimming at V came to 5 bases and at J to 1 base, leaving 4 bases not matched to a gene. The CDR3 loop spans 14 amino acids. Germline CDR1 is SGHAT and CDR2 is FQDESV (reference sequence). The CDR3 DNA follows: TGTGCCAGCAGCAAGAGACAGGGGAACACTGAAGCTTTCTTT. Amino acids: CASSKRQGNTEAFF.

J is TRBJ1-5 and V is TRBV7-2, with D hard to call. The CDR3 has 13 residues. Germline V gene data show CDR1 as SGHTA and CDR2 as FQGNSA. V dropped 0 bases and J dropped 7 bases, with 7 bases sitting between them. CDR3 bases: TGTGCCAGCAGCTTAGCGGGTGGCCAGCCCCAGCATTTT. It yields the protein CASSLAGGQPQHF.

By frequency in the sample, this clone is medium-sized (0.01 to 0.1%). The CDR3 reads CASSPGQNYGYTF. CDR3 DNA: TGTGCCAGCTCACCCGGACAGAACTATGGCTACACCTTC. This chain connects TRBV18 to TRBJ1-2; the D gene is possibly TRBD1 (6 bases). The CDR3 is made up of 13 amino acids. Germline V gene lookup returns CDR1 KGHSH and CDR2 LQKENI. The V and J ends lost 3 bases and 2 bases respectively, with 7 bases between them. The full variable domain, with the rest looked up from reference TRBV18 and TRBJ1-2, is NAGVMQNPRHLVRRRGQEARLRCSPMKGHSHVYWYRQLPEEGLKFMVYLQKENIIDESGMPKERFSAEFPKEGPSILRIQQVVRGDSAAYFCASSPGQNYGYTFGSGTRLTVV.

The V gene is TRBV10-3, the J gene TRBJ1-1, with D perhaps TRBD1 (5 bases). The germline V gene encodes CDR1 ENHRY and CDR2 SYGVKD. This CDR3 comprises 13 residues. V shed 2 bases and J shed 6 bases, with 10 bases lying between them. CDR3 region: CAISEAGTPEAFF. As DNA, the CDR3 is TGTGCCATCAGTGAGGCCGGGACGCCTGAAGCTTTCTTT.

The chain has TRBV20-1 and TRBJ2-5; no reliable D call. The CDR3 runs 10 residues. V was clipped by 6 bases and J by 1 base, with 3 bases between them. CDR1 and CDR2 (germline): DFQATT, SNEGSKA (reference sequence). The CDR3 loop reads CSAAQETQYF. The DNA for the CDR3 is TGCAGTGCGGCCCAAGAGACCCAGTACTTC.

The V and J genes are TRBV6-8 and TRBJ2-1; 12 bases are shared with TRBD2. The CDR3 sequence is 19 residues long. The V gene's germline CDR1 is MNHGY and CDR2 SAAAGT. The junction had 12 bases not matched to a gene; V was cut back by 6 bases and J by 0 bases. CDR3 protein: CASRPGLAGSKSSYNEQFF. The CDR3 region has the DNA TGTGCCAGCAGGCCGGGACTAGCGGGTTCTAAAAGCTCCTACAATGAGCAGTTCTTC.

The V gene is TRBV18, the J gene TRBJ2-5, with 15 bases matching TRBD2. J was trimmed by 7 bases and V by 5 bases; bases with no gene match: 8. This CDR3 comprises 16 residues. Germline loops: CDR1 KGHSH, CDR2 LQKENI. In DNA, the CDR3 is TGTGCCAGCTCAGCTCCGGGACTAGCGGGGGGACGGACCCAGTACTTC. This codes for CASSAPGLAGGRTQYF. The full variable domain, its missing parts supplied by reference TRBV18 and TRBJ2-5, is NAGVMQNPRHLVRRRGQEARLRCSPMKGHSHVYWYRQLPEEGLKFMVYLQKENIIDESGMPKERFSAEFPKEGPSILRIQQVVRGDSAAYFCASSAPGLAGGRTQYFGPGTRLLVL.

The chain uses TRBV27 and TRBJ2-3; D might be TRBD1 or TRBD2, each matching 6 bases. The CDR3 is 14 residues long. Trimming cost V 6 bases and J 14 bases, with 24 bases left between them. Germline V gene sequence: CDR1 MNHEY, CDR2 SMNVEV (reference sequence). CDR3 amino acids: CASSRGGTAPARYF. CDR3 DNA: TGTGCCAGCAGCCGAGGGGGGACGGCCCCCGCACGGTATTTT.

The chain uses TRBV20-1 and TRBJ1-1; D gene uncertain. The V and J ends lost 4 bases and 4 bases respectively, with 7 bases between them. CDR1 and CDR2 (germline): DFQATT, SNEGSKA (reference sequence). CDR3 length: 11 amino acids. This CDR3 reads CSATPVTEAFF. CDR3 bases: TGCAGTGCTACACCGGTCACTGAAGCTTTCTTT.

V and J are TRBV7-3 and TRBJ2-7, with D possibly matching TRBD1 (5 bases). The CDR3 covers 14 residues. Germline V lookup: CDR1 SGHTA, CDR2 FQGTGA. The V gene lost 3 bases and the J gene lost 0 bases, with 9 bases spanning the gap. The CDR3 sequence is CASSLGRDSYEQYF. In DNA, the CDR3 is TGTGCCAGCAGCTTGGGCAGGGACTCCTACGAGCAGTACTTC.

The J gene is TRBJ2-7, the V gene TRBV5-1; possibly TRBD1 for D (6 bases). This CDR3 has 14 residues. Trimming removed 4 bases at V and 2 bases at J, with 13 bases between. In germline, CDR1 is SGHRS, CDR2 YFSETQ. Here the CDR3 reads CASSGGGFTYEQYF. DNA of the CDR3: TGCGCCAGCAGCGGGGGCGGGTTCACCTACGAGCAGTACTTC.

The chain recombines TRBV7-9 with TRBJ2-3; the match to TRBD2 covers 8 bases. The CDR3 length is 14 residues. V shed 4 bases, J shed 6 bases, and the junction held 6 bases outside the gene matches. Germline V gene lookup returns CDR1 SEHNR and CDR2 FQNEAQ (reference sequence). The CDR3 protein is CASSSAGGPDTQYF. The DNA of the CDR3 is TGTGCCAGCAGCTCCGCGGGGGGCCCCGATACGCAGTATTTT.